These T cell receptor beta chains were read from a single sample in a study of T cell changes during pregnancy in multiple sclerosis. Using immunoSEQ multiplex PCR, the repertoire was profiled, and TCRdb retains in-frame clones only, with some absent. The table lists about 67,000 clones, more than 85% of them singletons. The material sequenced was peripheral blood, taken in the first trimester of pregnancy. The receptors shown here come from a female donor in good health, enrolled as a control in a pregnancy study. The CDR3 runs from the conserved cysteine through the conserved F or W. A D gene is named only where the DNA matches it firmly. Clone size appears in some rows only: once, few, many, or a class for an expanded clone.

clone_size j_call v_call d_call cdr3_aa cdr3_nt
NA TRBJ1-4 TRBV2 NA CASSERQPSNEKLFF TGTGCCAGCAGTGAACGACAGCCATCTAATGAAAAACTGTTTTTT
few TRBJ2-7 TRBV6-5 TRBD2 CASSYSITSGSGEQYF TGTGCCAGCAGTTACTCGATCACTAGCGGGAGCGGAGAGCAGTACTTC
NA TRBJ2-7 TRBV7-9 NA CASSRGTGFYEQYF TGTGCCAGCAGCCGGGGTACAGGGTTCTACGAGCAGTACTTC
NA TRBJ1-5 TRBV6-5 NA CASSYSGEGNQPQHF TGTGCCAGCAGTTACTCAGGGGAAGGCAATCAGCCCCAGCATTTT
few TRBJ1-1 TRBV9 TRBD1 CASSVEDRHTEAFF TGTGCCAGCAGCGTAGAGGACAGGCACACTGAAGCTTTCTTT
NA TRBJ2-7 TRBV7-9 TRBD1 CASSRQRQGVNEQYF TGTGCCAGCAGCCGACAGAGACAGGGGGTCAACGAGCAGTACTTC
NA TRBJ2-2 TRBV9 NA CASSVGLITGKNTGELFF TGTGCCAGCAGCGTAGGACTTATAACAGGGAAGAACACCGGGGAGCTGTTTTTT
once TRBJ1-2 TRBV19 TRBD1 CASSIPGGAGGGYTF TGTGCCAGTAGTATTCCAGGGGGCGCAGGAGGGGGTTACACCTTC
NA TRBJ2-1 TRBV10-3 TRBD2 CAISEPLAGMNNEQFF TGTGCCATCAGCGAGCCCCTAGCGGGAATGAACAATGAGCAGTTCTTC
NA TRBJ2-6 TRBV28 NA CASSRGGSGANVLTF TGTGCCAGCAGTCGCGGAGGCTCTGGGGCCAACGTCCTGACTTTC
NA TRBJ1-4 TRBV7-8 NA CASSFDSYNEKLFF TGTGCCAGCAGCTTCGACAGTTATAATGAAAAACTGTTTTTT
once TRBJ2-2 TRBV27 TRBD1 CASSRDRVTGELFF TGTGCCAGTTCTAGGGACAGGGTCACCGGGGAGCTGTTTTTT
NA TRBJ2-7 TRBV28 NA CASNKVGGLVYEQYF TGTGCCAGCAATAAAGTCGGGGGTCTCGTCTACGAGCAGTACTTC
many TRBJ1-4 TRBV9 TRBD1 CASSVNPSTGSTNEKLFF TGTGCCAGCAGCGTAAACCCCTCGACAGGGTCGACTAATGAAAAACTGTTTTTT
NA TRBJ2-1 TRBV7-8 TRBD2 CASSGESVAGGGEQFF TGTGCCAGCAGCGGAGAGAGTGTAGCGGGAGGGGGTGAGCAGTTCTTC
NA TRBJ2-3 TRBV27 TRBD2 CASSWGGRARDTQYF TGTGCCAGCAGTTGGGGCGGGAGGGCCCGGGATACGCAGTATTTT
NA TRBJ2-7 TRBV6-5 NA CASRGSSYEQYF TGTGCCAGCAGGGGGAGCTCCTACGAGCAGTACTTC
NA TRBJ2-3 TRBV7-9 TRBD2 CASSSRLASTDTQYF TGTGCCAGCAGCTCACGACTAGCTAGCACAGATACGCAGTATTTT
NA TRBJ2-3 TRBV4-2 TRBD2 CASSQDPVAGVEADTQYF TGTGCCAGCAGCCAAGATCCCGTCGCGGGAGTCGAGGCAGATACGCAGTATTTT
NA TRBJ2-7 TRBV18 NA CASSPPAGYEQYF TGTGCCAGCTCACCACCCGCCGGCTACGAGCAGTACTTC
NA TRBJ1-4 TRBV20-1 NA CSARDGQKLFF TGCAGTGCTAGAGATGGGCAAAAACTGTTTTTT
once TRBJ2-3 TRBV27 NA CASSREGGSTDTQYF TGTGCCAGCAGTCGTGAGGGCGGGAGCACAGATACGCAGTATTTT
NA TRBJ2-5 TRBV7-2 NA CASSLAFTESQETQYF TGTGCCAGCAGCTTAGCGTTTACAGAGAGCCAAGAGACCCAGTACTTC
NA TRBJ2-1 TRBV5-4 TRBD2 CASSLERREEIYNEQFF TGTGCCAGCAGCTTGGAGAGGCGGGAGGAGATTTACAATGAGCAGTTCTTC
NA TRBJ2-3 TRBV28 NA CASSFADTQYF TGTGCCAGCAGTTTCGCAGATACGCAGTATTTT
NA TRBJ1-1 TRBV12-5 TRBD1 CASGSGRGLTEAFF TGTGCTAGTGGTTCGGGCAGGGGGCTCACTGAAGCTTTCTTT
NA TRBJ1-5 TRBV10-3 TRBD1 CANGQGAGQPQHF TGTGCCAACGGACAGGGGGCTGGTCAGCCCCAGCATTTT
once TRBJ2-1 TRBV2 TRBD2 CASSSAGLAGVHEQFF TGTGCCAGCAGTTCCGCGGGACTAGCGGGAGTCCATGAGCAGTTCTTC
NA TRBJ2-3 TRBV5-6 TRBD2 CASSQAGGPGTDTQYF TGTGCCAGCAGCCAAGCGGGAGGGCCCGGCACAGATACGCAGTATTTT
NA TRBJ2-1 TRBV5-1 TRBD2 CASSRILAGGPFDEQFF TGCGCCAGCAGCAGAATCCTAGCGGGAGGGCCTTTCGATGAGCAGTTCTTC
NA TRBJ1-4 TRBV6-6 NA CASSYSSEKLFF TGTGCCAGCAGTTACTCGAGTGAAAAACTGTTTTTT
NA TRBJ2-5 TRBV6-6 TRBD2 CASSYWLAGDQETQYF TGTGCCAGCAGTTACTGGCTAGCGGGGGACCAAGAGACCCAGTACTTC
NA TRBJ1-4 TRBV6-6 NA CASSYSFGGGEKLFF TGTGCCAGCAGTTACTCCTTTGGGGGGGGCGAAAAACTGTTTTTT
NA TRBJ2-2 TRBV28 TRBD1 CASRTGGLANTGELFF TGTGCCAGCAGGACAGGGGGGCTCGCGAACACCGGGGAGCTGTTTTTT
NA TRBJ1-1 TRBV5-6 NA CASSSRSYEAFF TGTGCCAGCAGCTCCCGGTCTTATGAAGCTTTCTTT
once TRBJ2-5 TRBV11-1 NA CASSSGLQETQYF TGTGCCAGCAGCTCCGGACTCCAAGAGACCCAGTACTTC
NA TRBJ2-3 TRBV9 NA CASSVDYGGNTDTQYF TGTGCCAGCAGCGTAGATTACGGCGGGAACACAGATACGCAGTATTTT
NA TRBJ1-1 TRBV27 TRBD1 CASRDRGLEDTEAFF TGTGCCAGCCGGGACAGGGGGCTTGAGGACACTGAAGCTTTCTTT
NA TRBJ2-7 TRBV5-1 TRBD2 CASSLVSGGPYEQYF TGCGCCAGCAGCTTGGTGTCGGGAGGGCCGTACGAGCAGTACTTC
NA TRBJ2-3 TRBV11-2 NA CASSLIRGSSTDTQYF TGTGCCAGCAGCTTAATCAGGGGATCCTCCACAGATACGCAGTATTTT
NA TRBJ2-6 TRBV7-9 NA CASSFSGAGANVLTF TGTGCCAGCAGCTTCTCAGGGGCTGGGGCCAACGTCCTGACTTTC
NA TRBJ1-2 TRBV7-8 NA CASSLASQHYGYTF TGTGCCAGCAGCTTAGCGTCACAGCACTATGGCTACACCTTC
NA TRBJ1-4 TRBV9 TRBD1 CASRNDRAGEKLFF TGTGCCAGCAGGAATGACAGGGCCGGAGAAAAACTGTTTTTT
NA TRBJ1-2 TRBV5-4 NA CASSLGADYGYTF TGTGCCAGCAGCTTGGGGGCTGACTACGGCTACACCTTC
NA TRBJ2-3 TRBV4-1 TRBD1 CASSPTGTGGADTQYF TGCGCCAGCAGCCCTACCGGGACAGGGGGCGCAGATACGCAGTATTTT